The T cell receptor beta chain described here comes from a study of T-cell reconstitution after alpha-beta-depleted transplantation in children. V was cut by 5 bases and J by 6 bases, with 16 bases left in between. The CDR3 runs to 14 residues. From germline, CDR1 is SGHTA and CDR2 FQGNSA. A TCRbeta library incorporating unique molecular identifiers was prepared. One entry per CDR3 protein, called by TCRdb with MiXCR from the PCR reads. The sample contains under 850,000 distinct CDR3 sequences, under 15% of which appear only once. This clonotype was seen a handful of times. The chain carries TRBV7-2 and TRBJ1-2; D remains unclear. The receptor's source is a girl aged 2 to 9 with congenital amegakaryocytic thrombocytopenia, due to receive a stem cell transplant. Sequencing was performed on PBMCs, taken before TCRalphabeta/CD19-depleted stem cell transplant. The chain's CDR3 is CASSPRTRSHGYTF. CDR3 nucleotide sequence: TGTGCCAGCAGCCCCCGGACCCGGAGCCATGGCTACACCTTC.